Each of the 25 T cell receptor beta chains below was sequenced from the same sample in a study of cytomegalovirus exposure and HLA in healthy donors (dated by TCRdb to between 2016 and 2019). Libraries were made using the immunoSEQ multiplex PCR assay. The multiplex PCR relied on a mix of 60 forward primers for TCR Vbeta segments and 13 reverse primers for TCR Jbeta segments. TCRdb took this table from immuneACCESS and kept in-frame rearrangements with V and J called. Such tables lack part of the clones; where checked against another copy, unresolved V genes explain under half of the gap, and the rest is unexplained. The sample profile shows 150,000 to 200,000 clones; 82% of them were found once. Jointly, the top ten make up roughly 1.4% of the sample. Sequenced material: PBMCs. These TCRs come from a middle-aged man in good health and CMV-seronegative.

V gene TRBV7-2 combines with J gene TRBJ2-5, with D tentatively TRBD2 (5 bases). The length of the CDR3 is 14 residues. V dropped 2 bases and J dropped 5 bases, with 12 bases sitting between them. Germline assignment: CDR1 SGHTA and CDR2 FQGNSA. For the CDR3, the DNA is TGTGCCAGCAGCTTAAGTCGAGGGTCGGAGACCCAGTACTTC. It is translated as CASSLSRGSETQYF.

This clone was seen a single time. The chain links TRBV4-1 to TRBJ2-7, with 9 bases aligning to TRBD2. CDR3 length: 16 residues. V trimming: 2 bases; J trimming: 7 bases; junction bases outside the gene matches: 12. Germline values: CDR1 MGHRA, CDR2 YSYEKL. Here the CDR3 reads CASSQPAGGPGREQYF. The CDR3 DNA is TGCGCCAGCAGCCAACCGGCGGGGGGGCCCGGACGTGAGCAGTACTTC.

This clone is a singleton in its sample. The chain carries TRBV6-5 and TRBJ2-1, with 8 bases matching TRBD1. After removal of 2 bases from V and 3 bases from J, the junction contained 6 bases not matched to a gene. This CDR3 has 16 residues. Germline CDR1 MNHEY, CDR2 SVGAGI. CDR3 residues: CASSYPGQVGYNEQFF. The CDR3 coding sequence is TGTGCCAGCAGTTACCCGGGACAGGTCGGCTACAATGAGCAGTTCTTC.

The chain is built from TRBV7-8 and TRBJ1-5, with TRBD1 as a possible D gene (5 bases). Trimming removed 4 bases at V and 6 bases at J, with 19 bases between. The CDR3 length is 16 residues. Germline V gene data show CDR1 as SGHVS and CDR2 as FQNEAQ. The CDR3 DNA is TGTGCCAGCAGCTCGGGTCGGGTAGTAACAGGTCAGCCCCAGCATTTT. Amino acid sequence: CASSSGRVVTGQPQHF.

The chain employs TRBV11-2 and TRBJ2-3, with 7 bases matching TRBD1. CDR1 is SGHAT, CDR2 FQNNGV, per germline. This CDR3 has 15 amino acids. V was clipped by 5 bases and J by 1 base; unmatched bases: 6. As DNA, the CDR3 is TGTGCCAGCAGCCCCAGGGGGAGCGGCACAGATACGCAGTATTTT. Protein: CASSPRGSGTDTQYF.

The chain is built from TRBV7-2 and TRBJ2-2; tentatively, D is TRBD1 (7 bases). Looked up from germline, CDR1 is SGHTA and CDR2 is FQGNSA. The CDR3 is 14 amino acids. V was pared by 6 bases and J by 4 bases, with 12 bases between. The CDR3 region is CASSYQGGTGELFF. CDR3 coding DNA: TGTGCCAGCAGTTATCAGGGGGGCACCGGGGAGCTGTTTTTT.

This sequence joins TRBV7-9 and TRBJ1-1; the D is unclear. Germline CDR1 is SEHNR and CDR2 is FQNEAQ (reference sequence). This CDR3 is 14 amino acids long. Trimming removed 1 base at V and 4 bases at J, with 10 bases between. CDR3 nucleotide sequence: TGTGCCAGCAGCTTAGTACGGGTAGGCACTGAAGCTTTCTTT. Translated, it gives CASSLVRVGTEAFF.

The V call is TRBV28, the J call TRBJ2-7; D remains unclear. Per germline, CDR1 MDHEN and CDR2 SYDVKM. The CDR3 has 11 residues. Trimming stripped 4 bases from V and 4 bases from J, with 5 bases between. The CDR3 loop reads CASSSLYEQYF. The DNA of the CDR3 is TGTGCCAGCAGTTCCTTATACGAGCAGTACTTC.

The chain carries TRBV10-3 and TRBJ2-7; the match to TRBD2 covers 7 bases. CDR3 length: 10 residues. The V gene end was trimmed by 8 bases and the J gene end by 7 bases; junction bases not matched to a gene: 2. CDR1 and CDR2 from the germline V gene are ENHRY and SYGVKD. The CDR3 protein is CAIGGVEQYF. CDR3 in DNA: TGTGCCATCGGGGGGGTAGAGCAGTACTTC.

The rearrangement links TRBV6-6 to TRBJ1-1; unclear D gene. The V end lost 6 bases, the J end lost 11 bases, and 22 bases lay between the germline ends. Germline lookup yields CDR1 MNHNY and CDR2 SVGAGI (reference sequence). The CDR3 loop spans 14 amino acids. This CDR3 is CASRHSTEGPWAFF. CDR3 nucleotides: TGTGCCAGCAGACACTCCACGGAGGGCCCTTGGGCTTTCTTT.

The rearrangement links TRBV7-9 to TRBJ1-2; 7 nucleotides agree with TRBD1. J lost 4 bases, V lost 5 bases, and 10 bases had no gene match. The CDR3 runs to 15 residues. CDR1 is SEHNR, CDR2 FQNEAQ, per germline (reference sequence). CDR3 nucleotides: TGTGCCAGCAGCGCTAGTGGGGGACAGCTCTATGGCTACACCTTC. It is translated as CASSASGGQLYGYTF.

The chain couples TRBV7-9 to TRBJ1-3, with D hard to call. Trimming removed 1 base at V and 0 bases at J, with 10 bases between. Germline lookup yields CDR1 SEHNR and CDR2 FQNEAQ (reference sequence). There are 16 residues in the CDR3. The CDR3 DNA reads as TGTGCCAGCAGCTTAGATAGCCCTAGCTCTGGAAACACCATATATTTT. It specifies CASSLDSPSSGNTIYF.

In nucleotides, the CDR3 is TGTGCCAGCACTGTCAGCAATCAGCCCCAGCATTTT. Protein product: CASTVSNQPQHF. J is TRBJ1-5 and V is TRBV28, with D uncertain. This CDR3 is built from 12 residues. Germline V gives CDR1 MDHEN, CDR2 SYDVKM. Trimming cost V 7 bases and J 1 base, with 5 bases left between them.

The V call is TRBV18, the J call TRBJ2-2, with a possible D match to TRBD2 (6 bases). CDR3 length: 16 amino acids. Trimming stripped 3 bases from V and 7 bases from J, with 18 bases between. Germline lookup yields CDR1 KGHSH and CDR2 LQKENI. CDR3 in DNA: TGTGCCAGCTCACCCGGACAAAGCGATAGCGGCGGGGAGCTGTTTTTT. This codes for CASSPGQSDSGGELFF. The complete variable domain, with remaining parts taken from reference TRBV18 and TRBJ2-2, reads NAGVMQNPRHLVRRRGQEARLRCSPMKGHSHVYWYRQLPEEGLKFMVYLQKENIIDESGMPKERFSAEFPKEGPSILRIQQVVRGDSAAYFCASSPGQSDSGGELFFGEGSRLTVL.

This clone was seen only once. The chain couples TRBV6-1 to TRBJ1-4, with 7 bases aligning to TRBD1. CDR1 is MNHNS and CDR2 is SASEGT in the germline V gene. The J segment lost 7 bases and the V segment lost 6 bases, leaving 8 bases of the junction unmatched. The CDR3 is made up of 14 amino acids. The CDR3, as DNA: TGTGCCAGCAGGTTATTGACAGGGTCTGAAAAACTGTTTTTT. It yields the protein CASRLLTGSEKLFF.

The CDR3 loop is CASSAQGTKQYF. In DNA, the CDR3 is TGTGCCAGTAGTGCCCAGGGGACCAAGCAGTACTTC. The chain employs TRBV19 and TRBJ2-7; weak D call: TRBD1 (6 bases). There are 12 residues in the CDR3. Germline V gives CDR1 LNHDA, CDR2 SQIVND (reference sequence). The V gene lost 5 bases and the J gene lost 8 bases, with 13 bases spanning the gap.

This clone has only one observation. Here the CDR3 DNA reads TGTGCCAGCAGCCATCCCGACAGGGAGGACTCACCCCTCCACTTT. This sequence encodes CASSHPDREDSPLHF. The chain recombines TRBV4-2 with TRBJ1-6; 7 bases are shared with TRBD1. CDR3 length: 15 amino acids. Germline trimming cut 3 bases from V and 10 bases from J; bases unmatched to any gene: 9. Germline loops: CDR1 LGHNA, CDR2 YNFKEQ.

V and J are TRBV6-5 and TRBJ1-5, with D unclear. Germline values: CDR1 MNHEY, CDR2 SVGAGI. V shed 5 bases and J shed 0 bases, with 11 bases lying between them. CDR3 length equals 15 residues. The CDR3 sequence is CASSAGQISNQPQHF. The CDR3 nucleotides read TGTGCCAGCAGTGCGGGCCAGATTAGCAATCAGCCCCAGCATTTT.

This clone was counted once. The V and J genes are TRBV6-5 and TRBJ1-4; 7 bases agree with TRBD1. The length of the CDR3 is 15 residues. With V trimmed by 6 bases and J by 6 bases, 10 bases remained unmatched. The V gene's germline CDR1 is MNHEY and CDR2 SVGAGI. The CDR3 nucleotides read TGTGCCAGCAGAACTGACAGGGCTCCGTATGAAAAACTGTTTTTT. Translation: CASRTDRAPYEKLFF.

V is TRBV7-2 and J is TRBJ2-5, with no clear D. Germline V gene sequence: CDR1 SGHTA, CDR2 FQGNSA. This CDR3 contains 13 residues. Trimming shortened V by 3 bases and J by 4 bases, and 9 bases separated the two germline ends. The CDR3 DNA sequence: TGTGCCAGCAGCTTCGTTTCCCGAGAGACCCAGTACTTC. Its translation: CASSFVSRETQYF.

The rearrangement joins TRBV18 to TRBJ1-5, with 10 bases lining up with TRBD1. J lost 4 bases, V lost 0 bases, and 6 bases had no gene match. This CDR3 comprises 17 residues. Germline-derived CDR1 and CDR2 are KGHSH and LQKENI. DNA for the CDR3: TGTGCCAGCTCACCACCGGGACAGGGGCCGAGGAATCAGCCCCAGCATTTT. Its protein product is CASSPPGQGPRNQPQHF.

V gene TRBV5-1 combines with J gene TRBJ2-7, with 8 bases matching TRBD1. The CDR3 runs to 17 residues. The germline gives CDR1 SGHRS, CDR2 YFSETQ. The trim removed 9 bases at V and 3 bases at J, leaving 20 bases unmatched. CDR3 coding DNA: TGCGCCACCTCGGAAAGAGGCTCAGGACAGGGTTTCTACGAGCAGTACTTC. Translated: CATSERGSGQGFYEQYF. The full variable domain, completed using reference TRBV5-1 and TRBJ2-7, is KAGVTQTPRYLIKTRGQQVTLSCSPISGHRSVSWYQQTPGQGLQFLFEYFSETQRNKGNFPGRFSGRQFSNSRSEMNVSTLELGDSALYLCATSERGSGQGFYEQYFGPGTRLTVT.

The chain combines TRBV21-1 with TRBJ2-7; whether TRBD1, the table's D call, matches the DNA was not checked. TRBV21-1 is reported as a pseudogene. The CDR3 loop spans 16 amino acids. The CDR3 nucleotides are TGTGCCAGCAGCAAAGAAGCCCGGGACAGCACCTACGAGCAGTACTTC. This translates into CASSKEARDSTYEQYF.

V is TRBV7-8 and J is TRBJ2-4, with TRBD2 matching 15 bases. The V gene's germline CDR1 is SGHVS and CDR2 FQNEAQ. The CDR3 length is 16 residues. The V and J ends lost 4 bases and 9 bases, in that order; junction bases with no gene match: 7. CDR3 protein: CASSSGLAGGVGIQYF. The CDR3 DNA is TGTGCCAGCAGCTCCGGACTAGCGGGAGGGGTGGGCATTCAGTACTTC.

The genes are TRBV7-3 and TRBJ2-2; D unclear. This CDR3 is built from 14 residues. Germline lookup yields CDR1 SGHTA and CDR2 FQGTGA. Trimming removed 5 bases from V and 3 bases from J, with 10 bases in between. CDR3 nucleotide sequence: TGTGCCAGCAGCCGTTACCGGGACACCGGGGAGCTGTTTTTT. It is translated as CASSRYRDTGELFF.